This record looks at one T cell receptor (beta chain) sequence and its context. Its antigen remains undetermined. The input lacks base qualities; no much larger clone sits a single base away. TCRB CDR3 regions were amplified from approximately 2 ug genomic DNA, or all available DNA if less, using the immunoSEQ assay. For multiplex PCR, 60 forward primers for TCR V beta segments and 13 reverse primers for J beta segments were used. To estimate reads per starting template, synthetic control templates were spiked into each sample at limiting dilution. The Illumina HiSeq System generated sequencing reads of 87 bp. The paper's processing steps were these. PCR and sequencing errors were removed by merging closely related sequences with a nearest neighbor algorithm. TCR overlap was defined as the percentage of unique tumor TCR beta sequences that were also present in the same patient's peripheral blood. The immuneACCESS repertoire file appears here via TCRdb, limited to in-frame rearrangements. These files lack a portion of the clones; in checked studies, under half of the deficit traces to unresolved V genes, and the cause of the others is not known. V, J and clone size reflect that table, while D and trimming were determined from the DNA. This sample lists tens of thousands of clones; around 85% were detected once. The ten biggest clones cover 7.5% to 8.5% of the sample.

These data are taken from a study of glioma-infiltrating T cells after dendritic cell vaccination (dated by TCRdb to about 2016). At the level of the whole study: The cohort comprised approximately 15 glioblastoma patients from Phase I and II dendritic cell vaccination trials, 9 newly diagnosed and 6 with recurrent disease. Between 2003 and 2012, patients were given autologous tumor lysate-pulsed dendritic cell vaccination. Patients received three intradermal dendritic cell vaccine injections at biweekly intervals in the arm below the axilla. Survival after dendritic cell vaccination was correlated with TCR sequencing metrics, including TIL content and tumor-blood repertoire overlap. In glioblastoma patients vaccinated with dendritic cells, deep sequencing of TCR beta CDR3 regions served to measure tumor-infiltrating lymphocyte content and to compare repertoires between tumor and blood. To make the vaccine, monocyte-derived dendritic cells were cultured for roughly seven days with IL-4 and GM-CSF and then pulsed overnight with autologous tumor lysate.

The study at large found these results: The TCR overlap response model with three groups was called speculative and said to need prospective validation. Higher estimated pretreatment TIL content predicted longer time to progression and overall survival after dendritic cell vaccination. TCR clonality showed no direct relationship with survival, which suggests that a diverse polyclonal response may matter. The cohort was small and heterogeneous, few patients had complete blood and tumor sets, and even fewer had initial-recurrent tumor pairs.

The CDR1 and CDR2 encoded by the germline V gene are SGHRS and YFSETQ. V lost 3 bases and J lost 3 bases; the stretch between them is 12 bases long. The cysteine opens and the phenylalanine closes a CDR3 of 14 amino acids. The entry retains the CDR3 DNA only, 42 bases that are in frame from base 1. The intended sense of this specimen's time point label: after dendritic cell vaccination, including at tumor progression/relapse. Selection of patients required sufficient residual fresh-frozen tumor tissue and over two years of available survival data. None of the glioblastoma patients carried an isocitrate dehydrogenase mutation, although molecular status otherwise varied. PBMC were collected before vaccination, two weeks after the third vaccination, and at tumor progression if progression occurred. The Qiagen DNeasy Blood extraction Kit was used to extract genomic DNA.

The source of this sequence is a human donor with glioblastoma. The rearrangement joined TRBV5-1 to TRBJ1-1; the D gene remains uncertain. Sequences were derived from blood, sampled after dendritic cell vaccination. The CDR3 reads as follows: CASSSVGRDTEAFF. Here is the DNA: TGCGCCAGCAGCTCCGTCGGGAGGGACACTGAAGCTTTCTTT.